These T cell receptor beta chains were read from a single sample in a study of blood T cell repertoires in COVID-19. Repertoires were generated with immunoSEQ multiplex PCR, while TCRdb's copy carries only in-frame clones and drops some. The data show 200,000 to 250,000 clones, 82% seen once. The source material was peripheral blood. The receptor set was obtained from a woman aged 35 to 49 with acute or convalescent COVID-19. The CDR3 runs from the conserved cysteine through the conserved F or W. D genes are given only for firm matches. Part of the rows lack a size; the others show once, few, many or a class for expanded clones.

TRBJ2-7,-,TRBD2,TRBV6-2/TRBV6-3,TGTGCCAGCAGTAGAGGGAGCGGGAACTACGAGCAGTACTTC,CASSRGSGNYEQYF
TRBJ2-3,-,-,TRBV12-2,TGTGCAAGTCGCTTAGCCCGCGGACTAGCGGTTTCCACAGATACGCAGTATTTT,CASRLARGLAVSTDTQYF
TRBJ2-7,-,TRBD2,TRBV15,TGTGCCACCAAAGGGACTAGCTCCTACGAGCAGTACTTC,CATKGTSSYEQYF
TRBJ1-2,-,-,TRBV10-3,TGTGCCATCAGTGAGTGGAGAGACCTCGGCTACACCTTC,CAISEWRDLGYTF
TRBJ2-5,-,TRBD1,TRBV5-5,TGTGCCAGCAGCAAGGGGACAGCACAAGAGACCCAGTACTTC,CASSKGTAQETQYF
TRBJ1-2,-,TRBD1,TRBV6-6,TGTGCCAGCAGTTACTCGGAGACAGGGGGCGGCTACACCTTC,CASSYSETGGGYTF
TRBJ2-1,-,TRBD2,TRBV27,TGTGCCAGCAGTCTGCGGGTGCTAGCGGGGTTGGGGAGCTCCTACAATGAGCAGTTCTTC,CASSLRVLAGLGSSYNEQFF
TRBJ2-5,-,-,TRBV19,TGTGCCAGTAGTCTGGGGCGCCAAGAGACCCAGTACTTC,CASSLGRQETQYF
TRBJ2-7,few,TRBD1,TRBV5-6,TGTGCCAGCCGCACGACCGGGACAGGGACCTATCACGAGCAGTACTTC,CASRTTGTGTYHEQYF
TRBJ2-5,-,-,TRBV19,TGTGCCAGTAGTCCCGCCGGGACACCAGAGACCCAGTACTTC,CASSPAGTPETQYF
TRBJ1-3,few,-,TRBV18,TGTGCCAGCTCACCCTCCGACAGACTCTCTGGAAACACCATATATTTT,CASSPSDRLSGNTIYF
TRBJ2-7,-,TRBD2,TRBV6-2/TRBV6-3,TGTGCCAGCAGCCGGGGACTAGCCCCGCTCTCCTACGAGCAGTATTTC,CASSRGLAPLSYEQYF
TRBJ2-7,-,TRBD1,TRBV5-1,TGCGCCAGCAGCTGGGGGGGACAGGGTCTCTCCTCCTACGAGCAGTACTTC,CASSWGGQGLSSYEQYF
TRBJ2-7,-,-,TRBV4-1,TGCGCCAGCAGCCAGGCGGTTTTGACAGCTAGCTACGAGCAGTACTTC,CASSQAVLTASYEQYF
TRBJ1-2,-,-,TRBV27,TGTGCCAGCAGTTTATCCGGATTACAGATCTATGGCTACACCTTC,CASSLSGLQIYGYTF
TRBJ2-1,-,-,TRBV18,TGTGCCAGCTCACCAAAGGAGTCGCGAAGTTACAATGAGCAGTTCTTC,CASSPKESRSYNEQFF
TRBJ1-4,-,TRBD1,TRBV4-2,TGTGCCAGCAGCCAAGATTCGAGACAGGGAGAAAAACTGTTTTTT,CASSQDSRQGEKLFF
TRBJ2-5,-,TRBD2,TRBV6-5,TGTGCCAGCAGTCCTACGGGGGGTCCCCAAGAGACCCAGTACTTC,CASSPTGGPQETQYF
TRBJ2-3,many,TRBD1,TRBV4-3,TGCGCCAGCAGCCAATTCCGGGACAGGACACAGAATACGCAGTATTTT,CASSQFRDRTQNTQYF
TRBJ2-2,-,-,TRBV5-1,TGCGCCAGCAGCTTGGCCCCGAGCGGGACCGGGGAGCTGTTTTTT,CASSLAPSGTGELFF
TRBJ1-1,-,-,TRBV21-1,TGTGCCAGCAGCAAAGCAGCTGGTCTGGGGGCAGGGGCTGAAGCTTTCTTT,CASSKAAGLGAGAEAFF
TRBJ1-1,-,TRBD1,TRBV2,TGTGCCAGCAACCTGGACAGGTCGATGAACACTGAAGCTTTCTTT,CASNLDRSMNTEAFF
TRBJ2-1,-,TRBD2,TRBV20-1,TGCAGTGCTAGTTCGACTAGCCACCACAATGAGCAGTTCTTC,CSASSTSHHNEQFF
TRBJ2-3,-,TRBD1,TRBV10-1,TGCGCCAGCAGTGAAGAGGGCAGGGGGCCCGATACGCAGTATTTT,CASSEEGRGPDTQYF
TRBJ2-3,-,TRBD2,TRBV27,TGTGCCAGCAGTTTATCGACTAGCGCCTCTAGCACAGATACGCAGTATTTT,CASSLSTSASSTDTQYF
TRBJ2-3,-,-,TRBV30,TGTGCCTGGGCCTACGGGGGATACACAGATACGCAGTATTTT,CAWAYGGYTDTQYF
TRBJ1-2,-,-,TRBV27,TGTGCCAGCAGTAAAGGGGCAGGTGGCTACACCTTC,CASSKGAGGYTF
TRBJ1-5,-,-,TRBV25-1,TGTGCCAGCAGTGAAAACGGCGGAGTCAATCAGCCCCAGCATTTT,CASSENGGVNQPQHF
TRBJ1-1,-,-,TRBV27,TGTGCCAGCAGACCTACAGGGTTTCGCACTGAAGCTTTCTTT,CASRPTGFRTEAFF
TRBJ2-3,-,TRBD2,TRBV2,TGTGCCAGCAGTGAAGGGGCGGGGGTGTCAGATACGCAGTATTTT,CASSEGAGVSDTQYF
TRBJ1-1,-,-,TRBV5-6,TGTGCCAGCAGCTTGCCACAGCACATGGAAGCTTTCTTT,CASSLPQHMEAFF
TRBJ2-5,-,TRBD2,TRBV24-1,TGTGCCACCAGTGATCTTACTAGCGGTACCTTCGAGACCCAGTACTTC,CATSDLTSGTFETQYF
TRBJ1-1,few,TRBD1,TRBV29-1,TGCAGCGTTAAAACAGGGGGCGCGGGCACTGAAGCTTTCTTT,CSVKTGGAGTEAFF
TRBJ1-2,-,TRBD1,TRBV5-6,TGTGCCAGCAGCACGACAGGGCGCTATGGCTACACCTTC,CASSTTGRYGYTF
TRBJ2-2,-,TRBD1,TRBV7-8,TGTGCCAGCAGCTTCCCCGGACAGGCCACGAACACCGGGGAGCTGTTTTTT,CASSFPGQATNTGELFF
TRBJ2-7,-,TRBD1,TRBV24-1,TGTGCCACCAGTGACTCCGGGACAGGGTTAAACGAGCAGTACTTC,CATSDSGTGLNEQYF
TRBJ2-3,-,TRBD2,TRBV7-6,TGTGCCAGCAGCTTGCTCTTGATGGGGGGGGTCCCAGATACGCAGTATTTT,CASSLLLMGGVPDTQYF
TRBJ2-4,-,TRBD2,TRBV4-1,TGCGCCAGCAGCCAAGTGGCTAGCGGGGGCAGTAGCATTCAGTACTTC,CASSQVASGGSSIQYF
TRBJ2-7,-,-,TRBV7-9,TGTGCCAGCAGCTTAGTGGGAGATTTCTACGAGCAGTACTTC,CASSLVGDFYEQYF
TRBJ1-5,-,-,TRBV6-2/TRBV6-3,TGTGCCAGCACCCCTCAGAGCTCGAAGGGGTCCCAGCATTTT,CASTPQSSKGSQHF
TRBJ1-3,once,-,TRBV21-1,TGTGCCAGCAGCAAATTTTTCTTTCGAGTTTCTGGAAACACCATATATTTT,CASSKFFFRVSGNTIYF
TRBJ1-1,-,-,TRBV6-6,TGTGCCAGCAGTTACTCTAACTTCTCTCCTGAAGCTTTCTTT,CASSYSNFSPEAFF
TRBJ2-7,-,TRBD1,TRBV2,TGTGCCAGCATTATATCCCGGGACAGGGTCGCCTACGAGCAGTACTTC,CASIISRDRVAYEQYF
TRBJ1-2,-,-,TRBV30,TGTGCCTGGGGCGCCTGGTCGGGGGACGGGAACACCTTC,CAWGAWSGDGNTF
TRBJ1-1,-,TRBD1,TRBV10-3,TGTGCCATCAGTGGGGGACAGGGAGGGAACACTGAAGCTTTCTTT,CAISGGQGGNTEAFF
TRBJ1-5,-,-,TRBV5-8,TGTGCCAGCAGCTTGACAGGCGCCATCATCAATCAGCCCCAGCATTTT,CASSLTGAIINQPQHF
TRBJ2-7,-,-,TRBV3-1/TRBV3-2,TGTGCCAGCAGCCAAGCGGAGCATTACGAGCAGTACTTC,CASSQAEHYEQYF
TRBJ2-3,-,TRBD2,TRBV2,TGTGCCAGCAGTGAAGGGGGACTAGCGGGGCAACAGTATTTT,CASSEGGLAGQQYF
TRBJ2-1,-,-,TRBV7-2,TGTGCCAGCAGCCTGATGGGGGCGGGCTCCTACAATGAGCAGTTCTTC,CASSLMGAGSYNEQFF
TRBJ2-2,-,TRBD2,TRBV27,TGTGCCAGCAGTTTACCGTTAGCGGGAGGGATCACCGGGGAGCTGTTTTTT,CASSLPLAGGITGELFF
TRBJ1-2,-,-,TRBV23-1,TGCGCCAGCAGTCCGAGCTATGGCTACACCTTC,CASSPSYGYTF
TRBJ1-6,once,-,TRBV7-2,TGTGCCAGCAGCTTTAGTCGGGGGGCTGGGAGTAATTCACCCCTCCACTTT,CASSFSRGAGSNSPLHF
TRBJ2-1,few,-,TRBV4-1,TGCGCCAGCAGCCAAGGACTAGGAACGGGGAATGAGCAGTTCTTC,CASSQGLGTGNEQFF
TRBJ1-1,-,TRBD1,TRBV28,TGTGCCAGCAGCAAGGGGACAGACTACACTGAAGCTTTCTTT,CASSKGTDYTEAFF
TRBJ2-1,-,TRBD2,TRBV5-6,TGTGCCAGCAGCCAGTGGGGACTAGCGGGAAATTTAGTCGGGAATGAGCAGTTCTTC,CASSQWGLAGNLVGNEQFF
TRBJ1-5,-,-,TRBV30,TGTGCCTGGAGTGGAGGGCTACTACGGTTCGGTCAGCCCCAGCATTTT,CAWSGGLLRFGQPQHF
TRBJ2-3,-,-,TRBV6-2/TRBV6-3,TGTGCCAGCAGTTACTTCGGGGATACGCAGTATTTT,CASSYFGDTQYF